The 9 T cell receptor beta chains reported below all come from one sample, sequenced in a study of cytomegalovirus exposure and HLA in healthy donors. The PCR contained 60 Vbeta and 13 Jbeta primers. Clones were sequenced by immunoSEQ multiplex PCR, and TCRdb holds only the in-frame ones, with some missing. The table records 150,000 to 200,000 clones, 70% to 80% of them present only once. Sequencing was carried out using PBMCs. The source of these receptors is a man between 18 and 29 years old in good health and CMV-seropositive.

V and J are TRBV5-4 and TRBJ2-3; D uncertain. Deletions cut 4 bases from V and 4 bases from J, with 7 bases between. The germline CDR1 and CDR2 sequences are SGHNT and YYREEE (reference sequence). The CDR3 consists of 12 residues. The CDR3 loop reads CASSVVADTQYF. In DNA, the CDR3 is TGTGCCAGCAGCGTGGTAGCAGATACGCAGTATTTT.

CDR3 region: CASSELRSGGGTDTQYF. The CDR3 DNA sequence: TGTGCCAGCAGTGAATTACGGAGCGGGGGGGGCACAGATACGCAGTATTTT. The rearrangement joins TRBV6-4 to TRBJ2-3, with 10 bases aligning to TRBD2. This CDR3 contains 17 residues. CDR1 and CDR2 (germline): MRHNA, SNTAGT. Germline trimming cut 3 bases from V and 1 base from J; bases unmatched to any gene: 7.

The J gene is TRBJ1-4, the V gene TRBV6-1; D is unresolved. V shed 6 bases and J shed 1 base, with 9 bases lying between them. CDR1 MNHNS and CDR2 SASEGT come from the germline V gene. The CDR3 is 14 amino acids. CDR3 in amino acids: CASRLLRTNEKLFF. CDR3 bases: TGTGCCAGCAGGCTACTGAGAACTAATGAAAAACTGTTTTTT.

This clone was found once. CDR3 loop: CASSLPTSGGQGDTQYF. CDR3 DNA sequence: TGCGCCAGCAGCCTTCCGACTAGCGGGGGGCAGGGAGATACGCAGTATTTT. The chain combines TRBV5-1 with TRBJ2-3; 13 positions match TRBD2. V shed 4 bases, J shed 5 bases, and the junction held 10 bases outside the gene matches. CDR3 length: 17 residues. Germline V CDR1 and CDR2: SGHRS, YFSETQ. Full variable domain (outside the CDR3, taken from reference TRBV5-1 and TRBJ2-3): KAGVTQTPRYLIKTRGQQVTLSCSPISGHRSVSWYQQTPGQGLQFLFEYFSETQRNKGNFPGRFSGRQFSNSRSEMNVSTLELGDSALYLCASSLPTSGGQGDTQYFGPGTRLTVL.

The rearrangement links TRBV14 to TRBJ2-4, with 9 bases that match TRBD2. V lost 4 bases to trimming and J lost 1 base; unmatched junction nucleotides: 2. CDR1 is SGHDN, CDR2 FVKESK, per germline. The CDR3 has 15 amino acids. The CDR3 DNA sequence: TGTGCCAGCAGCCTAGCGGGAGCGGCCAAAAACATTCAGTACTTC. Translated: CASSLAGAAKNIQYF.

The chain carries TRBV7-3 and TRBJ1-1; D gene uncertain. V was pared by 5 bases and J by 2 bases, with 9 bases between. This CDR3 region has 13 residues. CDR1 is SGHTA and CDR2 is FQGTGA in the germline V gene. The CDR3 DNA sequence: TGTGCCAGCAGCACACAAAAAAACACTGAAGCTTTCTTT. It codes for CASSTQKNTEAFF.

This clone came up once. V and J are TRBV5-4 and TRBJ2-3, with unresolved D. V lost 0 bases and J lost 0, with 2 bases in between. The CDR3 is made up of 13 amino acids. Germline V gives CDR1 SGHNT, CDR2 YYREEE (reference sequence). CDR3 nucleotides: TGTGCCAGCAGCTTGGCTAGCACAGATACGCAGTATTTT. Its translation: CASSLASTDTQYF.

This clone was counted a single time. This chain's CDR3 is CASSRRASGDIEQFF. CDR3 bases: TGTGCCAGCAGTCGGAGGGCTAGCGGGGATATTGAGCAGTTCTTC. The chain couples TRBV7-3 to TRBJ2-1; TRBD2 agrees at 9 bases. The junction had 12 bases not matched to a gene; V was cut back by 6 bases and J by 9 bases. CDR3 size: 15 residues. CDR1 SGHTA and CDR2 FQGTGA come from the germline V gene.

Only one count was recorded for this clone. The genes are TRBV18 and TRBJ1-1, with 7 bases aligning to TRBD1. Germline-derived CDR1 and CDR2 are KGHSH and LQKENI. V lost 5 bases and J lost 5; bases outside the gene matches: 11. The CDR3 sequence is 15 residues long. The CDR3 DNA sequence: TGTGCCAGCTCAACTTCGACAGGGATCGGGACTGAAGCTTTCTTT. Protein product: CASSTSTGIGTEAFF. The variable domain in full, with the rest retrieved from reference TRBV18 and TRBJ1-1, is NAGVMQNPRHLVRRRGQEARLRCSPMKGHSHVYWYRQLPEEGLKFMVYLQKENIIDESGMPKERFSAEFPKEGPSILRIQQVVRGDSAAYFCASSTSTGIGTEAFFGQGTRLTVV.